This record looks at one T cell receptor (beta chain) sequence and its context. This sample is part of a study of blood T cell repertoires in COVID-19. Study information: From T cells, B-cell-depleted T cells, or PBMCs came the material, which was cDNA or gDNA.

Assay used: immunoSEQ multiplex PCR; TCRdb lists only in-frame clones, some missing. The sample contains hundreds of thousands of clones, 87% of which appear only once. This study enrolled people aged 18 to 89 from around 26 US geographic areas. Trimming stripped 2 bases from V and 1 base from J, with 11 bases between. The CDR3 loop spans 15 amino acids. Germline lookup yields CDR1 SGHNT and CDR2 YYREEE (reference sequence). The source is a middle-aged woman who had recovered from COVID-19. Sequenced material: PBMCs or T cells enriched from blood (not recorded which). This chain uses TRBV5-4 with TRBJ2-3; D call uncertain. The CDR3 sequence is CASSLPGLGTDTQYF. The CDR3 nucleotides read TGTGCCAGCAGCTTACCGGGTCTAGGCACAGATACGCAGTATTTT.